This TCR beta chain comes out of a study of technical replicates of blood from a handful of donors. Profiling relied on immunoSEQ multiplex PCR, and the TCRdb table lists in-frame clones only, not all of them. The sample shows 91,000 or so clones, around 95% of them seen only once. Germline V lookup: CDR1 LNHDA, CDR2 SQIVND (reference sequence). Trimming stripped 4 bases from V and 3 bases from J, with 19 bases between. The CDR3 length is 17 residues. The chain combines TRBV19 with TRBJ2-1; the D gene is possibly TRBD2 (6 bases). The source material was T cells isolated from PBMCs. This sequence originates from a human donor in good health. Here the CDR3 DNA reads TGTGCCAGTAGTACTCTTTCCGGGGGAAGCTTCTACAATGAGCAGTTCTTC. Amino acid sequence: CASSTLSGGSFYNEQFF.